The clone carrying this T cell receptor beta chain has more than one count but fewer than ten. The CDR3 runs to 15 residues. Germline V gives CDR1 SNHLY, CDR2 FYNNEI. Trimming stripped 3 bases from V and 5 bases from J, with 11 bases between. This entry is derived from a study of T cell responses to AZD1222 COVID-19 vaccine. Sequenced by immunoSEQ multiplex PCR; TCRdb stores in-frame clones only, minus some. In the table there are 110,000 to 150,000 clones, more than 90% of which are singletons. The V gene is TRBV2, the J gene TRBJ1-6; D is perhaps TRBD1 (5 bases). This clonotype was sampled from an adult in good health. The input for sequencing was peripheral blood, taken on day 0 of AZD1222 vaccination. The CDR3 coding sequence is TGTGCCAGCAGTGAGAGCAGCAGGGATAATTCACCCCTCCACTTT. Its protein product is CASSESSRDNSPLHF.